This T cell receptor (beta chain) comes out of a study of blood T cell repertoires in COVID-19. Study-wide context: Whether acute or convalescent, the COVID-19 samples came from the United States, Italy and Spain.

From germline, CDR1 is KGHDR and CDR2 SFDVKD. V lost 3 bases to trimming and J lost 2 bases; unmatched junction nucleotides: 15. This CDR3 has 21 amino acids. The method was immunoSEQ multiplex PCR; TCRdb's version includes in-frame clones alone and lacks a portion of them. The table has 330,000 or so clones, roughly 87% seen once. The chain links TRBV24-1 to TRBJ2-3; TRBD2 matches 14 bases. Sequenced sample: peripheral blood. This clonotype originated in a man aged 25-45 years with COVID-19, enrolled during active disease. The CDR3: CATSDTVGGTSGSGYTDTQYF. DNA of the CDR3: TGTGCCACCAGTGATACAGTAGGCGGGACTAGCGGGAGCGGGTACACAGATACGCAGTATTTT.